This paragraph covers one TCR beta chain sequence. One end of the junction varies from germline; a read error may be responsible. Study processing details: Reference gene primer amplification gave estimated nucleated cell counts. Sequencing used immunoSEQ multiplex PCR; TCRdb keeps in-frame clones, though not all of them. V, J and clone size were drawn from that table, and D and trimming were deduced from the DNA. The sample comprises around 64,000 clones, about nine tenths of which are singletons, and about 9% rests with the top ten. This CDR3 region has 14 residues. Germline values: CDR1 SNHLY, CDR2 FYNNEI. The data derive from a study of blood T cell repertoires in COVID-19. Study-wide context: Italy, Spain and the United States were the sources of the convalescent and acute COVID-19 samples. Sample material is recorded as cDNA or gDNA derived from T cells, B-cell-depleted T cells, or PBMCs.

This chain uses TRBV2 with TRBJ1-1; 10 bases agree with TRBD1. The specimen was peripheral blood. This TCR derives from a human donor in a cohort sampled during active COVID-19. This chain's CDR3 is CASSGDRGLTAAFF. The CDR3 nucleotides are TGTGCCAGCAGTGGGGACAGGGGACTAACTGCAGCTTTCTTT.